This record looks at one T cell receptor (beta chain) sequence and its context. Genomic DNA, serving as template, underwent TCR beta VDJ and CDR3 profiling. TCRdb reprocessed the reads via MiXCR and lists one record per CDR3 protein. The profile covers tens of thousands of distinct CDR3 sequences, with 76% appearing a single time and 22% taken by the ten largest. Trimming cost V 1 base and J 2 bases; bases outside gene matches: 7. Germline CDR1 is LNHDA and CDR2 is SQIVND (reference sequence). The CDR3 has 16 amino acids. This specimen belongs to a study of CD8+CD57+ T cells in acquired aplastic anemia. Study-level background: Sorted CD4+ and CD8+ cells yielded around 3 ug of DNA on average. As sequenced from healthy donors, CD4+ cells averaged roughly 10 million reads.

This clonotype was obtained from a human donor in good health, serving as a control. The rearrangement uses TRBV19 and TRBJ2-7; 8 positions match TRBD1. Sequenced material: sorted CD4+, CD8+, or CD8+CD57+ T cells (not recorded which) from PBMCs. In nucleotides, the CDR3 is TGTGCCAGTAGTATAGGCCCCGGGACAGGTACCTACGAGCAGTACTTC. Translating gives CASSIGPGTGTYEQYF.